These 29 T cell receptor beta chains came from one sample sequenced in a study of T-cell reconstitution after alpha-beta-depleted transplantation in children. A TCRbeta library incorporating unique molecular identifiers was prepared. One entry per CDR3 protein, called by TCRdb with MiXCR from the PCR reads. In the table there are about 300,000 distinct CDR3 sequences, roughly a tenth of which are singletons. This sample comprised PBMCs, obtained before TCRalphabeta/CD19-depleted stem cell transplant. Receptors were obtained from a boy younger than two with acute myeloid leukemia, due to receive a stem cell transplant.

This clonotype came up a few times. This chain uses TRBV24-1 with TRBJ2-5; 9 bases align to TRBD1. Germline trimming cut 3 bases from V and 0 bases from J; bases unmatched to any gene: 4. This CDR3 region has 16 residues. Per the germline V gene, CDR1 is KGHDR and CDR2 is SFDVKD. DNA for the CDR3: TGTGCCACCAGTGATCCGGGACAGGGAAACCAAGAGACCCAGTACTTC. Protein: CATSDPGQGNQETQYF.

This clonotype was detected ten times or more. The CDR3, as DNA: TGTGCCAGCAGCTTAGAACTAGCGGGAGGTGAGCAGTTCTTC. It encodes CASSLELAGGEQFF. V gene TRBV7-7 combines with J gene TRBJ2-1, with TRBD2 identical over 12 bases. Trimming cost V 1 base and J 9 bases; bases outside gene matches: 1. Germline lookup yields CDR1 SSHAT and CDR2 FNYEAQ (reference sequence). The CDR3 is 14 residues long.

CDR3 region: CASMGPLEGPNYGYTF. For the CDR3, the DNA is TGTGCCAGCATGGGTCCACTCGAGGGTCCTAACTATGGCTACACCTTC. This chain joins TRBV25-1 and TRBJ1-2; unclear D gene. V lost 7 bases and J lost 0, with 18 bases in between. Germline assignment: CDR1 MGHDK and CDR2 SYGVNS. The CDR3 spans 16 residues.

This clonotype was counted at least ten times. This rearrangement joins TRBV3-1 to TRBJ2-5; 9 nucleotides line up with TRBD1. The germline V gene has CDR1 LGHDT and CDR2 YNNKEL (reference sequence). The ends lost 6 bases at V and 7 bases at J; junction bases unmatched: 12. This CDR3 is built from 15 residues. The CDR3 region has the DNA TGTGCCAGCAGTTCGTTACAGGGGGCCGGTGTGACCCAGTACTTC. It yields the protein CASSSLQGAGVTQYF.

This clonotype was counted only a few times. This chain links TRBV10-3 with TRBJ2-7; D may be TRBD2 (6 bases). The CDR3 has 12 residues. Germline V CDR1 and CDR2: ENHRY, SYGVKD. Trimming took off 8 bases at V and 2 bases at J, with 10 bases between the two ends. The CDR3 DNA sequence: TGTGCCATCGGGACTCAGGCCTACGAGCAGTACTTC. Amino acids: CAIGTQAYEQYF.

The sample holds many counts of this clonotype. The chain joins TRBV20-1 to TRBJ2-5; 8 nucleotides align to TRBD1. The CDR3 sequence is 14 residues long. The ends lost 1 base at V and 5 bases at J; junction bases unmatched: 6. Germline-derived CDR1 and CDR2 are DFQATT and SNEGSKA (reference sequence). CDR3: CSARGTGNGETQYF. The DNA of the CDR3 is TGCAGTGCTAGAGGGACAGGGAATGGGGAGACCCAGTACTTC.

This clonotype was picked up many times. The J gene is TRBJ2-7, the V gene TRBV7-3, with D hard to call. Germline loops: CDR1 SGHTA, CDR2 FQGTGA. Trimming removed 5 bases from V and 3 bases from J, with 11 bases in between. The CDR3 spans 13 residues. The CDR3 coding sequence is TGTGCCAGCAGCCCCAATGGCGGCTACGAGCAGTACTTC. It translates to CASSPNGGYEQYF.

This clonotype occurred many times. The chain carries TRBV7-7 and TRBJ2-2; D uncertain. V lost 4 bases to trimming and J lost 7 bases, with 10 bases between them. CDR1 is SSHAT, CDR2 FNYEAQ, per germline (reference sequence). The CDR3 is 13 residues long. CDR3 in amino acids: CASSSSPGGELFF. Here the CDR3 DNA reads TGTGCCAGCAGCTCTTCCCCCGGCGGGGAGCTGTTTTTT.

Many counts were recorded for this clonotype. The V gene is TRBV11-2, the J gene TRBJ2-1; possibly TRBD1 for D (5 bases). With 0 bases removed from V and 4 bases from J, the gap between germline ends came to 10 bases. The germline CDR1 and CDR2 sequences are SGHAT and FQNNGV. The CDR3 covers 15 residues. CDR3 amino acids: CASSLDGAHYNEQFF. CDR3 coding DNA: TGTGCCAGCAGCTTAGATGGGGCACATTACAATGAGCAGTTCTTC.

In this sample, this clonotype turned up many times. This chain uses TRBV20-1 with TRBJ1-1; unclear D gene. The length of the CDR3 is 12 residues. The germline V and J ends were trimmed by 7 bases and 1 base, with 10 bases remaining between them. In germline, CDR1 is DFQATT, CDR2 SNEGSKA (reference sequence). In nucleotides, the CDR3 is TGCAGTGGTAAGAAGGGGAACACTGAAGCTTTCTTT. Its translation: CSGKKGNTEAFF.

This clonotype was seen ten or more times. This chain connects TRBV12-3 or TRBV12-4 to TRBJ1-6; 7 nucleotides line up with TRBD1. V lost 3 bases and J lost 8; bases outside the gene matches: 4. The CDR3 contains 14 residues. CDR3 sequence reads: CASSLRQGDSPLHF. In DNA, the CDR3 is TGTGCCAGCAGTTTGAGACAGGGTGATTCACCCCTCCACTTT.

The chain uses TRBV7-3 and TRBJ1-3; D remains ambiguous. Trimming left V 0 bases short and J 2 bases short, with 11 bases between. The CDR3 length is 16 residues. Germline-derived CDR1 and CDR2 are SGHTA and FQGTGA. CDR3 sequence: CASSLTPGGTGNTIYF. CDR3 DNA sequence: TGTGCCAGCAGCTTAACACCGGGAGGAACTGGAAACACCATATATTTT.

The chain couples TRBV7-8 to TRBJ2-2; 10 bases match TRBD2. With V trimmed by 5 bases and J by 9 bases, 12 bases remained unmatched. The germline CDR1 and CDR2 sequences are SGHVS and FQNEAQ. The CDR3 has 16 amino acids. In nucleotides, the CDR3 is TGTGCCAGCAGCCCGAACCCGCCGGGACTAGCGAGGGAGCTGTTTTTT. Encoded protein: CASSPNPPGLARELFF.

The chain uses TRBV29-1 and TRBJ2-1; no firm D call. The germline gives CDR1 SQVTM, CDR2 ANQGSEA. The CDR3 is 10 amino acids. The V and J ends lost 8 bases and 5 bases respectively, with 7 bases between them. CDR3 DNA sequence: TGCAGCCTCTGCAACAATGAGCAGTTCTTC. It translates to CSLCNNEQFF.

This clonotype was counted at least ten times. The chain recombines TRBV4-1 with TRBJ1-1; 7 bases fit TRBD1. This CDR3 has 16 amino acids. Losses at the gene ends were 2 bases for V and 2 bases for J; bases not matched to a gene: 8. Germline-derived CDR1 and CDR2 are MGHRA and YSYEKL. CDR3 in DNA: TGCGCCAGCAGCCAACAAGTACAGGGGCATAACACTGAAGCTTTCTTT. Residues: CASSQQVQGHNTEAFF.

On this clonotype itself: This clone may be a read error of a much larger clone one base away. The V call is TRBV5-5, the J call TRBJ1-4; weak D call: TRBD1 (6 bases). This CDR3 spans 15 amino acids. Germline lookup yields CDR1 SGHKS and CDR2 YYEKEE (reference sequence). The germline V and J ends were trimmed by 5 bases and 1 base, with 12 bases remaining between them. Written as DNA, the CDR3 is TGTGCCAGCAGGCATAGGGGGTTAACTAATGAAAAACTGTTTTTT. This sequence encodes CASRHRGLTNEKLFF. Variable domain in full (rest from reference TRBV5-5 and TRBJ1-4): DAGVTQSPTHLIKTRGQQVTLRCSPISGHKSVSWYQQVLGQGPQFIFQYYEKEERGRGNFPDRFSARQFPNYSSELNVNALLLGDSALYLCASRHRGLTNEKLFFGSGTQLSVL.

Only a few counts were recorded for this clonotype. The chain is built from TRBV7-2 and TRBJ2-5; D is tentatively TRBD1 or TRBD2 (7 bases each). Trimming took off 1 base at V and 5 bases at J, with 17 bases between the two ends. This CDR3 is built from 16 residues. Germline CDR1 and CDR2: SGHTA and FQGNSA. This chain's CDR3 is CASSLVPTRGGETQYF. The CDR3 DNA follows: TGTGCCAGCAGCTTAGTCCCCACCAGGGGGGGCGAGACCCAGTACTTC.

This clonotype has ten or more counts. The gene calls are TRBV19 and TRBJ2-7; D not certain. Looked up from germline, CDR1 is LNHDA and CDR2 is SQIVND (reference sequence). The germline V and J ends were trimmed by 3 bases and 6 bases, with 12 bases remaining between them. The CDR3 covers 13 residues. CDR3: CASSMSGGSEQYF. The CDR3 nucleotides read TGTGCCAGTAGTATGAGTGGCGGATCCGAGCAGTACTTC. Supplemented by reference TRBV19 and TRBJ2-7, the full variable domain reads DGGITQSPKYLFRKEGQNVTLSCEQNLNHDAMYWYRQDPGQGLRLIYYSQIVNDFQKGDIAEGYSVSREKKESFPLTVTSAQKNPTAFYLCASSMSGGSEQYFGPGTRLTVT.

Many counts were recorded for this clonotype. The chain joins TRBV18 to TRBJ2-3; 7 bases fit TRBD1. This CDR3 comprises 14 residues. V shed 1 base, J shed 4 bases, and the junction held 2 bases outside the gene matches. In germline, CDR1 is KGHSH, CDR2 LQKENI. CDR3 DNA: TGTGCCAGCTCACCACGACAGGGTTCAGATACGCAGTATTTT. Translated: CASSPRQGSDTQYF. Full variable domain (outside the CDR3, taken from reference TRBV18 and TRBJ2-3): NAGVMQNPRHLVRRRGQEARLRCSPMKGHSHVYWYRQLPEEGLKFMVYLQKENIIDESGMPKERFSAEFPKEGPSILRIQQVVRGDSAAYFCASSPRQGSDTQYFGPGTRLTVL.

This clonotype has a handful of counts. The rearrangement uses TRBV20-1 and TRBJ2-5; D is possibly TRBD1 (6 bases). V lost 3 bases, J lost 3 bases, and 14 bases lay in between. The CDR3 runs 14 residues. Per the germline V gene, CDR1 is DFQATT and CDR2 is SNEGSKA (reference sequence). CDR3 in amino acids: CSARGSGAKETQYF. The CDR3 DNA reads TGCAGTGCTAGGGGGTCAGGGGCTAAAGAGACCCAGTACTTC.

This sequence joins TRBV28 and TRBJ2-7, with 12 bases that match TRBD2. CDR3 size: 17 residues. Germline-derived CDR1 and CDR2 are MDHEN and SYDVKM. The V and J ends lost 4 bases and 6 bases, in that order; junction bases with no gene match: 13. The CDR3 nucleotides read TGTGCCAGCAGTTCCCGCTTTAGACTAGCGGGAGTTTTCGAGCAGTACTTC. This translates into CASSSRFRLAGVFEQYF.

Only a few counts were recorded for this clonotype. The chain joins TRBV28 to TRBJ2-5; a possible D gene is TRBD1 (6 bases). V lost 7 bases, J lost 3 bases, and 15 bases lay in between. There are 14 residues in the CDR3. Germline CDR1 reads MDHEN; CDR2 reads SYDVKM. CDR3 sequence: CASTPPYREETQYF. The CDR3 nucleotides are TGTGCCAGCACCCCCCCTTACAGGGAAGAGACCCAGTACTTC.

The table lists this clonotype with many counts. V is TRBV24-1 and J is TRBJ1-5, with 10 nucleotides matching TRBD1. V dropped 7 bases and J dropped 0; count of bases not matched to a gene: 8. CDR3 length: 17 residues. The V gene's germline CDR1 is KGHDR and CDR2 SFDVKD. CDR3 protein: CATSSLDRGSSNQPQHF. The CDR3 region has the DNA TGTGCCACCAGCTCACTGGACAGGGGGTCTAGCAATCAGCCCCAGCATTTT.

This clonotype was seen at least ten times. The chain carries TRBV7-2 and TRBJ2-7, with D perhaps matching TRBD2 (7 bases). Trimming took off 1 base at V and 6 bases at J, with 13 bases between the two ends. Germline V gene lookup returns CDR1 SGHTA and CDR2 FQGNSA. There are 14 residues in the CDR3. The CDR3 spells CASSLGGGLPEQYF. Here the CDR3 DNA reads TGTGCCAGCAGCTTAGGGGGGGGCCTCCCCGAGCAGTACTTC.

This clonotype showed up many times. J is TRBJ2-4 and V is TRBV6-1; 8 bases align to TRBD1. Germline lookup yields CDR1 MNHNS and CDR2 SASEGT. V trimming: 8 bases; J trimming: 2 bases; junction bases outside the gene matches: 11. The CDR3 runs 16 residues. CDR3 DNA sequence: TGTGCCAGCGCGGTAGGACAGGGTGGAACCAAAAACATTCAGTACTTC. The encoded protein is CASAVGQGGTKNIQYF.

This clonotype occurred many times. The chain joins TRBV10-3 to TRBJ2-7, with D unclear. V was clipped by 4 bases and J by 6 bases, with 7 bases between them. The length of the CDR3 is 11 residues. The germline gives CDR1 ENHRY, CDR2 SYGVKD. This CDR3 is CAISVSSEQYF. The CDR3 coding sequence is TGTGCCATCAGTGTTTCCAGCGAGCAGTACTTC.

The sample holds many counts of this clonotype. J is TRBJ2-1 and V is TRBV9, with TRBD2 matching 8 bases. Germline CDR1 SGDLS, CDR2 YYNGEE. With 0 bases clipped from V and 8 bases from J, the junction kept 7 bases outside the gene matches. This CDR3 is 15 amino acids long. The CDR3 is CASSVAGGPFYEQFF. For the CDR3, the DNA is TGTGCCAGCAGCGTAGCGGGAGGGCCGTTCTATGAGCAGTTCTTC.

J is TRBJ2-3 and V is TRBV4-1; D is unclear. Germline values: CDR1 MGHRA, CDR2 YSYEKL. The length of the CDR3 is 12 residues. V lost 0 bases, J lost 5 bases, and 3 bases lay in between. The DNA of the CDR3 is TGCGCCAGCAGCCAAGATGAAGATACGCAGTATTTT. As protein: CASSQDEDTQYF.

This clonotype occurred many times. The rearrangement joins TRBV6-5 to TRBJ1-5; 7 positions match TRBD1. The CDR3 is 17 amino acids. J was trimmed by 1 base and V by 5 bases; bases with no gene match: 11. Per the germline V gene, CDR1 is MNHEY and CDR2 is SVGAGI. DNA of the CDR3: TGTGCCAGCAGTCAGACCGACAGGGTCGGGAGCAATCAGCCCCAGCATTTT. It yields the protein CASSQTDRVGSNQPQHF.